Presented here are 23 T cell receptor beta chains from one specimen sequenced in a study of shared clonotypes between healthy human individuals. TCRdb's copy holds only in-frame clones and misses some; the assay was immunoSEQ multiplex PCR. Of roughly 530,000 clones listed, 90% to 97% are singletons. The sequenced material came from naive CD4+ T cells sorted from blood. Subset noted: CD45RA+ positively selected. These receptors originate from a woman in her 30s in good health.

The rearrangement links TRBV5-1 to TRBJ2-5; D is possibly TRBD1 (5 bases). The CDR3 is 14 residues long. CDR1 SGHRS and CDR2 YFSETQ come from the germline V gene. The V end was cut by 0 bases, the J end by 9 bases, with 15 bases between. CDR3 nucleotide sequence: TGCGCCAGCAGCTTGGTAGGGGCAAATGTGGCCCAGTACTTC. Translation: CASSLVGANVAQYF. The full variable domain, completed using reference TRBV5-1 and TRBJ2-5, is KAGVTQTPRYLIKTRGQQVTLSCSPISGHRSVSWYQQTPGQGLQFLFEYFSETQRNKGNFPGRFSGRQFSNSRSEMNVSTLELGDSALYLCASSLVGANVAQYFGPGTRLLVL.

The chain couples TRBV6-5 to TRBJ2-3; 7 nucleotides align to TRBD1. The CDR3 has 15 residues. Germline CDR1 reads MNHEY; CDR2 reads SVGAGI. V lost 0 bases and J lost 4; bases outside the gene matches: 4. CDR3 sequence reads: CASSYSDRRSDTQYF. The CDR3 DNA follows: TGTGCCAGCAGTTACTCGGACAGGCGTTCAGATACGCAGTATTTT.

The genes are TRBV18 and TRBJ2-7; TRBD2 matches at 9 bases. Germline values: CDR1 KGHSH, CDR2 LQKENI. V trimming: 5 bases; J trimming: 3 bases; junction bases outside the gene matches: 5. CDR3 size: 14 residues. CDR3 DNA sequence: TGTGCCAGCTCATTCGATAGCGGGAGCTACGAGCAGTACTTC. Translated, it gives CASSFDSGSYEQYF.

The chain carries TRBV5-4 and TRBJ2-1, with 9 bases matching TRBD2. The length of the CDR3 is 15 residues. Germline CDR1 SGHNT, CDR2 YYREEE (reference sequence). V lost 7 bases, J lost 2 bases, and 7 bases stayed unmatched. CDR3 sequence: CASSDSGRTYNEQFF. Written as DNA, the CDR3 is TGTGCCAGCTCCGATAGCGGGAGAACCTACAATGAGCAGTTCTTC.

The V gene is TRBV10-2, the J gene TRBJ2-1, with 8 nucleotides matching TRBD2. The CDR3 extends over 16 amino acids. Germline assignment: CDR1 WSHSY and CDR2 SAAADI. V lost 0 bases, J lost 9 bases, and 10 bases stayed unmatched. For the CDR3, the DNA is TGCGCCAGCAGTGAGTCGGGGAGCAAACGGGGGGGTGAGCAGTTCTTC. Translating it yields CASSESGSKRGGEQFF.

This clone has just a few counts. V and J are TRBV25-1 and TRBJ1-2; D not certain. Trimming left V 10 bases short and J 8 bases short, with 14 bases between. This CDR3 has 11 amino acids. The germline V gene encodes CDR1 MGHDK and CDR2 SYGVNS. The DNA of the CDR3 is TGTGCCATCCCGGCCAGTGGCGGCTACACCTTC. The encoded protein is CAIPASGGYTF.

DNA for the CDR3: TGCGCCAGCAGCCAAGAGGGCAGAACCTACGAGCAGTACTTC. Translation gives CASSQEGRTYEQYF. The chain combines TRBV4-1 with TRBJ2-7; unclear D gene. The V and J ends lost 0 bases and 2 bases respectively, with 8 bases between them. In germline, CDR1 is MGHRA, CDR2 YSYEKL. The CDR3 is 14 amino acids.

This clone was counted once. CDR3: CASSDPHSYGQPQHF. DNA of the CDR3: TGTGCCAGCAGTGATCCCCACAGTTACGGTCAGCCCCAGCATTTT. V is TRBV2 and J is TRBJ1-5; D not certain. Trimming removed 3 bases at V and 6 bases at J, with 15 bases between. This CDR3 contains 15 residues. Per germline, CDR1 SNHLY and CDR2 FYNNEI.

The CDR3 DNA reads TGTGCCAGCAGCTTAGCGGAAAGCTCCTACGAGCAGTACTTC. Amino acids: CASSLAESSYEQYF. V is TRBV7-2 and J is TRBJ2-7; no definite D call. Germline CDR1 and CDR2: SGHTA and FQGNSA. The CDR3 is made up of 14 amino acids. The V end lost 0 bases, the J end lost 0 bases, and 6 bases lay between the germline ends.

Details on this clone: Other DNA sequences in the same sample also yield this CDR3. The chain recombines TRBV28 with TRBJ2-1; 8 positions match TRBD2. Germline V gene lookup returns CDR1 MDHEN and CDR2 SYDVKM. The CDR3 loop spans 15 amino acids. V shed 3 bases and J 4 bases; nucleotides not matched to a gene: 5. Here the CDR3 reads CASSFELAGYNEQFF. In nucleotides, the CDR3 is TGTGCCAGCAGTTTCGAGCTAGCGGGTTACAATGAGCAGTTCTTC.

The rearrangement links TRBV4-2 to TRBJ2-6, with TRBD1 matching over 7 bases. Unmatched junction bases numbered 6, after V lost 1 base and J lost 0 bases. The CDR3 spans 18 residues. Looked up from germline, CDR1 is LGHNA and CDR2 is YNFKEQ. The CDR3: CASSQVRDSYSGANVLTF. CDR3 nucleotide sequence: TGTGCCAGCAGCCAAGTACGGGACAGTTACTCTGGGGCCAACGTCCTGACTTTC.

The chain combines TRBV19 with TRBJ2-2, with D unclear. This CDR3 contains 13 residues. With 2 bases removed from V and 5 bases from J, the gap between germline ends came to 6 bases. Germline CDR1 and CDR2: LNHDA and SQIVND (reference sequence). In DNA, the CDR3 is TGTGCCAGTAGTATATACGTTACCGGGGAGCTGTTTTTT. Its protein product is CASSIYVTGELFF.

The chain uses TRBV29-1 and TRBJ2-3; no reliable D call. Germline V CDR1 and CDR2: SQVTM, ANQGSEA. The CDR3 has 11 amino acids. Trimming cost V 7 bases and J 4 bases, with 9 bases left between them. CDR3 in DNA: TGCAGCGGGAATATAGCAGATACGCAGTATTTT. It is translated as CSGNIADTQYF.

The chain has TRBV10-3 and TRBJ1-1; D not certain. With 1 base removed from V and 5 bases from J, the gap between germline ends came to 11 bases. The CDR3 consists of 14 residues. Germline V gene data show CDR1 as ENHRY and CDR2 as SYGVKD. The CDR3 spells CAISEFQFGTEAFF. CDR3 DNA: TGTGCCATCAGTGAGTTTCAATTTGGGACTGAAGCTTTCTTT.

The chain carries TRBV10-3 and TRBJ2-1, with 9 bases lining up with TRBD1. The V and J ends lost 3 bases and 9 bases, in that order; junction bases with no gene match: 9. The CDR3 consists of 15 residues. Germline CDR1 is ENHRY and CDR2 is SYGVKD. In DNA, the CDR3 is TGTGCCATCAGTGACGCGACAGGGGGGTTCAGTGAGCAGTTCTTC. Protein sequence: CAISDATGGFSEQFF.

The V gene is TRBV4-1, the J gene TRBJ1-4; no clear D gene. The CDR3 is made up of 15 amino acids. V lost 0 bases and J lost 8, with 13 bases in between. Germline V gene data show CDR1 as MGHRA and CDR2 as YSYEKL. DNA of the CDR3: TGCGCCAGCAGCCAAGAGCGAGGTTTAGGAGAAAAACTGTTTTTT. The encoded protein is CASSQERGLGEKLFF.

The chain links TRBV11-2 to TRBJ1-1, with a tentative D call TRBD1 (6 bases). The CDR3 loop spans 14 amino acids. Trimming took off 5 bases at V and 5 bases at J, with 15 bases between the two ends. Germline assignment: CDR1 SGHAT and CDR2 FQNNGV. CDR3 in amino acids: CASSPGHVRTEAFF. CDR3 sequence (DNA): TGTGCCAGCAGCCCGGGACACGTGAGGACTGAAGCTTTCTTT.

The chain couples TRBV6-6 to TRBJ1-2; weak D call: TRBD1 (6 bases). There are 15 residues in the CDR3. Germline CDR1 reads MNHNY; CDR2 reads SVGAGI (reference sequence). Between the trimmed V and J ends, which lost 2 bases and 3 bases, there was a span of 13 bases. This CDR3 reads CASSYPTQGDYGYTF. The CDR3 region has the DNA TGTGCCAGCAGTTACCCTACACAGGGCGACTATGGCTACACCTTC.

V usage is TRBV13 and J usage is TRBJ2-1; 7 bases fit TRBD2. Germline lookup yields CDR1 PRHDT and CDR2 FYEKMQ (reference sequence). The junction had 13 bases not matched to a gene; V was cut back by 6 bases and J by 2 bases. The CDR3 totals 17 residues. CDR3: CASSHSSGFLPYNEQFF. The CDR3 DNA follows: TGTGCCAGCAGTCATAGTAGCGGGTTCCTGCCCTACAATGAGCAGTTCTTC.

This chain joins TRBV27 and TRBJ2-5, with 7 bases that match TRBD2. With the DNA end fitting TRBJ2-7 better, the J assignment may be wrong. This CDR3 spans 16 amino acids. Germline-derived CDR1 and CDR2 are MNHEY and SMNVEV (reference sequence). CDR3 region: CASSSLEGGRSYEQYF. In nucleotides, the CDR3 is TGTGCCAGCAGTTCCCTAGAGGGCGGGAGATCCTACGAGCAGTACTTC.

The V and J genes are TRBV6-1 and TRBJ2-3; 7 bases agree with TRBD1. V lost 3 bases and J lost 4; bases outside the gene matches: 16. CDR3 length: 18 amino acids. Germline V gives CDR1 MNHNS, CDR2 SASEGT. CDR3 nucleotides: TGTGCCAGCAGTGACCCCTCGGACAGGAGGCTGTTGTCAGATACGCAGTATTTT. Translating it yields CASSDPSDRRLLSDTQYF.

The chain is built from TRBV5-1 and TRBJ2-6; D possibly uses TRBD1 or TRBD2 (5 bases each). Germline CDR1 reads SGHRS; CDR2 reads YFSETQ. V was pared by 6 bases and J by 1 base, with 11 bases between. The CDR3 runs to 15 residues. The CDR3 nucleotides are TGCGCCAGCACCAATGGGGGTTCTGGGGCCAACGTCCTGACTTTC. It is translated as CASTNGGSGANVLTF.

The CDR3 sequence: CAWKFEASGSVNEQFF. In DNA, the CDR3 is TGTGCCTGGAAGTTCGAGGCTAGCGGGTCCGTAAATGAGCAGTTCTTC. The genes are TRBV30 and TRBJ2-1, with 8 bases lining up with TRBD2. After removal of 4 bases from V and 7 bases from J, the junction contained 15 bases not matched to a gene. This CDR3 has 16 amino acids. Looked up from germline, CDR1 is GTSNPN and CDR2 is SVGIG (reference sequence).